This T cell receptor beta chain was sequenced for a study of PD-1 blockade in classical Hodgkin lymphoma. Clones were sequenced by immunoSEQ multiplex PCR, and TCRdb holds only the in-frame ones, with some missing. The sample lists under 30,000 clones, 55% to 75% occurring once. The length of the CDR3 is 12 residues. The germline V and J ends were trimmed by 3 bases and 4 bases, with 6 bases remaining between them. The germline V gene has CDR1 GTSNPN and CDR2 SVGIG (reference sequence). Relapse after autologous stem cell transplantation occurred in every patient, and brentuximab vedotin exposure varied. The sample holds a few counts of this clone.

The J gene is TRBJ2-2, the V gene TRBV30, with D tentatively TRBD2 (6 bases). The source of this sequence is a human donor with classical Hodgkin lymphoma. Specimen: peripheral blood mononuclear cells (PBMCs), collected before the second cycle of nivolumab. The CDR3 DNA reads TGTGCCTGGAGCGGGGGCACCGGGGAGCTGTTTTTT. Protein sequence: CAWSGGTGELFF. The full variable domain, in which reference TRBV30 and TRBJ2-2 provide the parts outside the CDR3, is SQTIHQWPATLVQPVGSPLSLECTVEGTSNPNLYWYRQAAGRGLQLLFYSVGIGQISSEVPQNLSASRPQDRQFILSSKKLLLSDSGFYLCAWSGGTGELFFGEGSRLTVL.